This TCR beta chain originates from a study of cytomegalovirus exposure and HLA in healthy donors. With 6 bases removed from V and 4 bases from J, the gap between germline ends came to 9 bases. Germline loops: CDR1 KGHSH, CDR2 LQKENI. This CDR3 has 12 residues. Use of 60 Vbeta and 13 Jbeta primers characterized the PCR. TCRdb keeps only in-frame clones here, not all; method: immunoSEQ multiplex PCR. The sample consists of fewer than 150,000 clones, roughly three quarters of them appearing once. V and J are TRBV18 and TRBJ1-1; D perhaps matches TRBD1 (6 bases). The receptor comes from a man aged 25-40 years in good health and CMV-seronegative. The sequencing input was PBMCs. This chain's CDR3 is CASSEQGTEAFF. The CDR3 coding sequence is TGTGCCAGCTCCGAACAGGGCACTGAAGCTTTCTTT.